Each of the 15 T cell receptor beta chains below was sequenced from the same sample in a study of blood T cell repertoires in COVID-19. The data were produced by immunoSEQ multiplex PCR, yet TCRdb's version contains in-frame clones alone and is incomplete. Seen here are about 180,000 clones, more than 70% observed once, and the top ten hold over 7.5%. Input material: PBMCs or T cells enriched from blood (not recorded which). These receptors were collected from a woman under 40 who had recovered from COVID-19.

The table lists this clone with a few counts. This chain links TRBV19 with TRBJ1-1; D may be TRBD1 (6 bases). Trimming pared 4 bases from V and 7 bases from J, leaving 19 bases between. CDR1 is LNHDA, CDR2 SQIVND, per germline (reference sequence). The length of the CDR3 is 15 residues. The chain's CDR3 is CASSTPDHRVYEAFF. In DNA form, the CDR3 reads TGTGCCAGTAGTACCCCCGACCACAGGGTTTATGAAGCTTTCTTT.

CDR3: CASSSASTVINEKLFF. The CDR3 DNA reads as TGTGCCAGCAGTTCGGCCTCAACAGTTATTAATGAAAAACTGTTTTTT. The chain joins TRBV28 to TRBJ1-4; D gene ambiguous. The V and J ends lost 4 bases and 4 bases respectively, with 16 bases between them. The germline V gene has CDR1 MDHEN and CDR2 SYDVKM. This CDR3 region has 16 residues.

The rearrangement joins TRBV7-9 to TRBJ1-3; tentatively, D is TRBD1 (6 bases). The CDR3 has 15 amino acids. CDR1 SEHNR and CDR2 FQNEAQ come from the germline V gene (reference sequence). V shed 7 bases and J shed 4 bases, with 17 bases lying between them. The CDR3 DNA reads TGTGCCAGCATCGAGGGGACAAGGGTCGGAAACACCATATATTTT. Residues: CASIEGTRVGNTIYF.

The CDR3 loop is CASSNAQLRDRDEQYF. In DNA form, the CDR3 reads TGTGCCAGCTCTAACGCACAACTCCGGGACAGGGACGAGCAGTACTTC. This sequence joins TRBV18 and TRBJ2-7, with 9 bases identical to TRBD1. Germline V CDR1 and CDR2: KGHSH, LQKENI. J gave up 5 bases and V 6 bases, and 14 bases lay outside the gene matches. The CDR3 runs to 16 residues. Variable domain in full (rest from reference TRBV18 and TRBJ2-7): NAGVMQNPRHLVRRRGQEARLRCSPMKGHSHVYWYRQLPEEGLKFMVYLQKENIIDESGMPKERFSAEFPKEGPSILRIQQVVRGDSAAYFCASSNAQLRDRDEQYFGPGTRLTVT.

The chain employs TRBV27 and TRBJ2-7; 13 bases line up with TRBD2. The CDR3 loop spans 20 amino acids. Germline V gene data show CDR1 as MNHEY and CDR2 as SMNVEV (reference sequence). Germline trimming cut 5 bases from V and 3 bases from J; bases unmatched to any gene: 19. The CDR3 nucleotides read TGTGCCAGCAGTCCCTCAGAGGGACTAGCGGGACCCCCGTTTCTCTACGAGCAGTACTTC. This translates into CASSPSEGLAGPPFLYEQYF.

V and J are TRBV5-1 and TRBJ1-6, with 8 nucleotides matching TRBD1. V lost 4 bases to trimming and J lost 9 bases; unmatched junction nucleotides: 6. CDR3 length: 14 amino acids. The germline V gene encodes CDR1 SGHRS and CDR2 YFSETQ. Here the CDR3 reads CASSIGQGVSPLHF. The CDR3 bases are TGCGCCAGCAGCATCGGACAGGGCGTTTCACCCCTCCACTTT. Looking up the rest from reference TRBV5-1 and TRBJ1-6 gives the full variable domain: KAGVTQTPRYLIKTRGQQVTLSCSPISGHRSVSWYQQTPGQGLQFLFEYFSETQRNKGNFPGRFSGRQFSNSRSEMNVSTLELGDSALYLCASSIGQGVSPLHFGNGTRLTVT.

The chain is built from TRBV7-8 and TRBJ2-3, with no clear D. The CDR3 has 12 residues. Trimming left V 5 bases short and J 2 bases short, with 5 bases between. Germline CDR1 and CDR2: SGHVS and FQNEAQ. The chain's CDR3 is CASSPYTDTQYF. CDR3 coding DNA: TGTGCCAGCAGCCCTTACACAGATACGCAGTATTTT.

The chain carries TRBV7-2 and TRBJ2-1, with D perhaps TRBD2 (5 bases). CDR3 size: 14 residues. V gave up 5 bases and J gave up 2 bases, with 10 bases separating them. CDR1 is SGHTA and CDR2 is FQGNSA in the germline V gene. This chain's CDR3 is CASSQLVTYNEQFF. CDR3 coding DNA: TGTGCCAGCAGCCAACTAGTCACCTACAATGAGCAGTTCTTC.

The J gene is TRBJ2-5, the V gene TRBV30; no reliable D call. Germline V lookup: CDR1 GTSNPN, CDR2 SVGIG (reference sequence). V was trimmed by 3 bases and J by 2 bases, leaving 10 bases between them. This CDR3 comprises 13 residues. In DNA, the CDR3 is TGTGCCTGGAGGAATACATTACAAGAGACCCAGTACTTC. Residues: CAWRNTLQETQYF.

V usage is TRBV7-6 and J usage is TRBJ2-2, with 8 bases that match TRBD2. Germline V gene sequence: CDR1 SGHVS, CDR2 FNYEAQ. The CDR3 loop spans 16 amino acids. Trimming cost V 5 bases and J 4 bases; bases outside gene matches: 9. DNA for the CDR3: TGTGCCAGCAGCGTAAGCGGGAGCTCCGTCACCGGGGAGCTGTTTTTT. The encoded protein is CASSVSGSSVTGELFF.

The chain carries TRBV15 and TRBJ1-1, with D uncertain. V was clipped by 2 bases and J by 1 base, with 8 bases between them. Germline CDR1 is LNHNV and CDR2 is YYDKDF (reference sequence). The CDR3 spans 14 residues. CDR3 in DNA: TGTGCCACCAGCAGACGCCGAGGGAACACTGAAGCTTTCTTT. Amino acids: CATSRRRGNTEAFF.

The chain couples TRBV11-3 to TRBJ2-5, with 8 bases that match TRBD2. This CDR3 region has 17 residues. Per germline, CDR1 SGHNT and CDR2 YENEEA. J was trimmed by 4 bases and V by 5 bases; bases with no gene match: 15. The CDR3 coding sequence is TGTGCCAGCAGCCCCCGGGAGGGAACAGGGAAGGTAGAGACCCAGTACTTC. It yields the protein CASSPREGTGKVETQYF.

The chain is built from TRBV7-9 and TRBJ1-6; TRBD1 aligns across 7 bases. V dropped 3 bases and J dropped 9; count of bases not matched to a gene: 8. The CDR3 is 15 amino acids. The germline V gene has CDR1 SEHNR and CDR2 FQNEAQ (reference sequence). CDR3 bases: TGTGCCAGCAGCTTGGACAGGTTTAAAAGTTCACCCCTCCACTTT. It specifies CASSLDRFKSSPLHF. Together with reference TRBV7-9 and TRBJ1-6, the CDR3 gives the full variable domain: DTGVSQNPRHKITKRGQNVTFRCDPISEHNRLYWYRQTLGQGPEFLTYFQNEAQLEKSRLLSDRFSAERPKGSFSTLEIQRTEQGDSAMYLCASSLDRFKSSPLHFGNGTRLTVT.

This chain joins TRBV19 and TRBJ1-1; D remains ambiguous. The CDR3 contains 16 residues. Germline CDR1 reads LNHDA; CDR2 reads SQIVND (reference sequence). Trimming pared 6 bases from V and 1 base from J, leaving 18 bases between. The CDR3, as DNA: TGTGCCAGTAGAGACATAGGACTGGGAGAGAACACTGAAGCTTTCTTT. Translating gives CASRDIGLGENTEAFF.

This chain connects TRBV18 to TRBJ1-2; D perhaps matches TRBD1 (6 bases). V gave up 6 bases and J gave up 2 bases, with 10 bases separating them. The CDR3 covers 13 residues. Germline CDR1 reads KGHSH; CDR2 reads LQKENI. In nucleotides, the CDR3 is TGTGCCAGCTCGGTTGACAGGAACTATGGCTACACCTTC. This encodes CASSVDRNYGYTF.